These 27 T cell receptor beta chains were all obtained from the same sample, sequenced in a study of resident and recirculating memory T cells in vitiligo. Assay: immunoSEQ multiplex PCR; the TCRdb copy retains only in-frame clones and omits some. This table holds roughly 42,000 clones, 85% to 95% found once. The sequencing sample was made of blood. The receptors shown here come from a male donor with vitiligo.

For this clone: Relative to the germline gene, one junction end is altered; a read error may explain this. The V call is TRBV20-1, the J call TRBJ2-7, with D possibly TRBD1 on 6 matching bases. The CDR3 is 11 amino acids. Germline V gives CDR1 DFQATT, CDR2 SNEGSKA (reference sequence). The chain's CDR3 is CSARFRDTQIF. DNA of the CDR3: TGCAGTGCTAGATTCCGGGACACCCAGATCTTC.

The chain carries TRBV9 and TRBJ2-3; 8 positions agree with TRBD2. The V and J ends lost 4 bases and 8 bases, in that order; junction bases with no gene match: 15. Germline assignment: CDR1 SGDLS and CDR2 YYNGEE. This CDR3 comprises 16 residues. The CDR3 DNA is TGTGCCAGCAGCCCCCCGGGGGGGCGCATTGGCGGTACGCAGTATTTT. Its protein is CASSPPGGRIGGTQYF.

V gene TRBV7-6 combines with J gene TRBJ1-2, with D perhaps TRBD1 (5 bases). This CDR3 has 14 residues. CDR1 SGHVS and CDR2 FNYEAQ come from the germline V gene. Trimming took 1 base from V and 2 from J, leaving 8 bases between them. In DNA, the CDR3 is TGTGCCAGCAGCTTAGACCAGGGAAACTATGGCTACACCTTC. Residues: CASSLDQGNYGYTF.

V usage is TRBV6-5 and J usage is TRBJ1-6; D not certain. V was clipped by 4 bases and J by 6 bases, with 10 bases between them. The CDR3 extends over 14 amino acids. Germline V CDR1 and CDR2: MNHEY, SVGAGI. Here the CDR3 reads CASSLQNFNSPLHF. CDR3 DNA sequence: TGTGCCAGCAGTTTACAGAATTTTAATTCACCCCTCCACTTT.

This chain uses TRBV11-2 with TRBJ2-3; D not certain. The CDR3 covers 16 residues. The germline gives CDR1 SGHAT, CDR2 FQNNGV. V gave up 5 bases and J gave up 4 bases, with 19 bases separating them. CDR3 protein: CASSPPRLTPADTQYF. The CDR3 region has the DNA TGTGCCAGCAGCCCCCCCAGACTCACCCCCGCAGATACGCAGTATTTT.

The J gene is TRBJ2-7, the V gene TRBV27; D is uncertain. V dropped 5 bases and J dropped 4 bases, with 15 bases sitting between them. CDR1 is MNHEY and CDR2 is SMNVEV in the germline V gene (reference sequence). The CDR3 loop spans 14 amino acids. The CDR3 nucleotides are TGTGCCAGCAGTCCCCGGGTTTCAACTTACGAGCAGTACTTC. The encoded protein is CASSPRVSTYEQYF.

V and J are TRBV2 and TRBJ2-7; 9 nucleotides agree with TRBD1. V trimming: 6 bases; J trimming: 8 bases; junction bases outside the gene matches: 11. The length of the CDR3 is 14 residues. Germline assignment: CDR1 SNHLY and CDR2 FYNNEI. The DNA of the CDR3 is TGTGCCAGCAGCCCGGGACAGGGAATTATAAAGCAGTACTTC. Protein: CASSPGQGIIKQYF.

This rearrangement joins TRBV28 to TRBJ1-4; no reliable D call. The CDR3 sequence is 14 residues long. Germline loops: CDR1 MDHEN, CDR2 SYDVKM. V lost 2 bases to trimming and J lost 0 bases, with 4 bases between them. CDR3 DNA sequence: TGTGCCAGCAGTTTACAGACAACTAATGAAAAACTGTTTTTT. It encodes CASSLQTTNEKLFF. The entire variable domain, with the rest obtained from reference TRBV28 and TRBJ1-4, is as follows: DVKVTQSSRYLVKRTGEKVFLECVQDMDHENMFWYRQDPGLGLRLIYFSYDVKMKEKGDIPEGYSVSREKKERFSLILESASTNQTSMYLCASSLQTTNEKLFFGSGTQLSVL.

This clone is a singleton in its sample. This chain uses TRBV5-4 with TRBJ1-2; perhaps TRBD1 as D (5 bases). CDR3 length equals 13 residues. In germline, CDR1 is SGHNT, CDR2 YYREEE (reference sequence). Trimming took 6 bases from V and 8 from J, leaving 17 bases between them. The CDR3 bases are TGTGCCAGCAAAAATCTTGGGGGGTGGGGCTACACCTTC. It is translated as CASKNLGGWGYTF. Variable domain in full (rest from reference TRBV5-4 and TRBJ1-2): ETGVTQSPTHLIKTRGQQVTLRCSSQSGHNTVSWYQQALGQGPQFIFQYYREEENGRGNFPPRFSGLQFPNYSSELNVNALELDDSALYLCASKNLGGWGYTFGSGTRLTVV.

The V call is TRBV5-6, the J call TRBJ2-1, with 9 positions matching TRBD1. The CDR3 extends over 14 amino acids. The V gene end was trimmed by 4 bases and the J gene end by 9 bases; junction bases not matched to a gene: 8. CDR1 and CDR2 (germline): SGHDT, YYEEEE. The CDR3 region is CASSGRDRVGEQFF. CDR3 bases: TGTGCCAGCAGCGGACGGGACAGGGTTGGTGAGCAGTTCTTC. The full variable domain, rest sourced from reference TRBV5-6 and TRBJ2-1, is DAGVTQSPTHLIKTRGQQVTLRCSPKSGHDTVSWYQQALGQGPQFIFQYYEEEERQRGNFPDRFSGHQFPNYSSELNVNALLLGDSALYLCASSGRDRVGEQFFGPGTRLTVL.

The chain couples TRBV18 to TRBJ1-4, with D unclear. CDR1 is KGHSH and CDR2 is LQKENI in the germline V gene. This CDR3 has 14 residues. Deletions cut 4 bases from V and 0 bases from J, with 6 bases between. CDR3 bases: TGTGCCAGCTCACGTGCAGCAACTAATGAAAAACTGTTTTTT. Encoded protein: CASSRAATNEKLFF.

J is TRBJ2-5 and V is TRBV4-2; 7 bases align to TRBD2. The CDR3 is 16 residues long. V was clipped by 0 bases and J by 5 bases; unmatched bases: 9. The germline V gene encodes CDR1 LGHNA and CDR2 YNFKEQ. CDR3 sequence: CASSQDLGRGSETQYF. DNA for the CDR3: TGTGCCAGCAGCCAAGATCTGGGGCGGGGGTCGGAGACCCAGTACTTC.

The chain couples TRBV6-5 to TRBJ2-1, with TRBD1 as a possible D gene (5 bases). V was clipped by 6 bases and J by 4 bases, with 10 bases between them. This CDR3 is built from 13 residues. Germline CDR1 is MNHEY and CDR2 is SVGAGI. Written as DNA, the CDR3 is TGTGCCAGCAGCTCCGACAGTTACAATGAGCAGTTCTTC. This translates into CASSSDSYNEQFF.

V and J are TRBV7-8 and TRBJ1-5; TRBD1 is a possible D gene (6 bases). V lost 5 bases, J lost 6 bases, and 14 bases lay in between. CDR1 and CDR2 (germline): SGHVS, FQNEAQ. This CDR3 has 14 amino acids. This CDR3 reads CASSLQGSGQPQHF. The CDR3 DNA reads TGTGCCAGCAGCCTACAGGGATCGGGTCAGCCCCAGCATTTT.

The rearrangement joins TRBV16 to TRBJ2-7; D is uncertain. The CDR3 is 12 amino acids. The V gene lost 4 bases and the J gene lost 0 bases, with 4 bases spanning the gap. The germline V gene has CDR1 KGHSY and CDR2 FQNENV. The CDR3 here is CASSPGSYEQYF. DNA for the CDR3: TGTGCCAGCAGCCCGGGCTCCTACGAGCAGTACTTC.

The DNA of the CDR3 is TGTGCCAGCTCACCCTGGCCGACGGGACAGGGGGAGGATGGCTACACCTTC. Protein: CASSPWPTGQGEDGYTF. The V call is TRBV18, the J call TRBJ1-2, with 11 bases lining up with TRBD1. This CDR3 contains 17 residues. The V segment lost 3 bases and the J segment 6 bases; nucleotides outside the gene matches: 12. The germline V gene has CDR1 KGHSH and CDR2 LQKENI.

This clone was seen a single time. The rearrangement uses TRBV9 and TRBJ1-3, with D perhaps matching TRBD1 (5 bases). Germline V lookup: CDR1 SGDLS, CDR2 YYNGEE. CDR3 size: 17 residues. Trimming removed 0 bases at V and 0 bases at J, with 13 bases between. CDR3 residues: CASSVEGHLLSGNTIYF. CDR3 DNA sequence: TGTGCCAGCAGCGTAGAAGGACACTTGCTCTCTGGAAACACCATATATTTT.

V and J are TRBV4-1 and TRBJ1-1; the D gene is possibly TRBD1 (6 bases). Germline CDR1 and CDR2: MGHRA and YSYEKL. Deletions cut 5 bases from V and 1 base from J, with 17 bases between. The length of the CDR3 is 16 residues. CDR3 residues: CASSSRTGTSNTEAFF. The CDR3 DNA reads TGCGCCAGCAGCTCACGGACCGGGACATCGAACACTGAAGCTTTCTTT.

V is TRBV5-1 and J is TRBJ1-2; 7 bases align to TRBD1. Germline V gene data show CDR1 as SGHRS and CDR2 as YFSETQ. The CDR3 extends over 14 amino acids. After removal of 3 bases from V and 7 bases from J, the junction contained 9 bases not matched to a gene. The CDR3 DNA reads as TGCGCCAGCAGCTCGTTGACAGGGTCGAGTGGCTACACCTTC. Translation: CASSSLTGSSGYTF.

This chain links TRBV11-3 with TRBJ2-2; 11 nucleotides agree with TRBD2. The CDR3 extends over 17 amino acids. V was clipped by 1 base and J by 0 bases; unmatched bases: 1. Germline-derived CDR1 and CDR2 are SGHNT and YENEEA. As DNA, the CDR3 is TGTGCCAGCAGCTTAGTACTAGCGGGGGCGAACACCGGGGAGCTGTTTTTT. Protein product: CASSLVLAGANTGELFF. Together with reference TRBV11-3 and TRBJ2-2, the CDR3 gives the full variable domain: EAGVVQSPRYKIIEKKQPVAFWCNPISGHNTLYWYLQNLGQGPELLIRYENEEAVDDSQLPKDRFSAERLKGVDSTLKIQPAELGDSAVYLCASSLVLAGANTGELFFGEGSRLTVL.

The CDR3 loop is CASSGLAGYEQYF. DNA of the CDR3: TGTGCCAGCTCCGGACTAGCGGGTTACGAGCAGTACTTC. The rearrangement uses TRBV7-2 and TRBJ2-7; 11 nucleotides line up with TRBD2. This CDR3 comprises 13 residues. Germline CDR1 and CDR2: SGHTA and FQGNSA. V was pared by 8 bases and J by 4 bases, with 4 bases of the junction left unmatched. Full variable domain (missing parts from reference TRBV7-2 and TRBJ2-7): GAGVSQSPSNKVTEKGKDVELRCDPISGHTALYWYRQSLGQGLEFLIYFQGNSAPDKSGLPSDRFSAERTGGSVSTLTIQRTQQEDSAVYLCASSGLAGYEQYFGPGTRLTVT.

This sequence joins TRBV5-1 and TRBJ2-5, with TRBD1 identical over 9 bases. Germline V gene data show CDR1 as SGHRS and CDR2 as YFSETQ. V lost 3 bases to trimming and J lost 5 bases; unmatched junction nucleotides: 8. The length of the CDR3 is 15 residues. The CDR3 here is CASSSPGQGRETQYF. The CDR3 coding sequence is TGCGCCAGCAGCTCACCGGGACAGGGTCGTGAGACCCAGTACTTC. The full variable domain, its missing parts supplied by reference TRBV5-1 and TRBJ2-5, is KAGVTQTPRYLIKTRGQQVTLSCSPISGHRSVSWYQQTPGQGLQFLFEYFSETQRNKGNFPGRFSGRQFSNSRSEMNVSTLELGDSALYLCASSSPGQGRETQYFGPGTRLLVL.

The rearrangement joins TRBV2 to TRBJ1-2; maybe TRBD1 (5 bases). The V gene lost 1 base and the J gene lost 3 bases, with 9 bases spanning the gap. This CDR3 is built from 14 residues. The V gene's germline CDR1 is SNHLY and CDR2 FYNNEI. The CDR3 here is CASSEGAGYYGYTF. CDR3 sequence (DNA): TGTGCCAGCAGTGAAGGGGCAGGGTACTATGGCTACACCTTC.

The V and J genes are TRBV5-8 and TRBJ2-2, with TRBD1 as a possible D gene (6 bases). The CDR3 length is 16 residues. Trimming left V 4 bases short and J 5 bases short, with 18 bases between. The germline gives CDR1 SGHTS, CDR2 YDEGEE. In DNA form, the CDR3 reads TGTGCCAGCAGCCGTGGGACAAATAGGGCGACCGGGGAGCTGTTTTTT. Residues: CASSRGTNRATGELFF.

The rearrangement links TRBV5-5 to TRBJ2-7; 8 bases are shared with TRBD1. After removal of 3 bases from V and 4 bases from J, the junction contained 15 bases not matched to a gene. The germline gives CDR1 SGHKS, CDR2 YYEKEE (reference sequence). The CDR3 has 17 residues. The CDR3 sequence is CASSSFSLGQGLYEQYF. CDR3 in DNA: TGTGCCAGCAGCTCGTTCTCTCTCGGACAGGGATTATACGAGCAGTACTTC.

The chain joins TRBV27 to TRBJ2-1; tentative D call: TRBD1 (5 bases). Germline V gene data show CDR1 as MNHEY and CDR2 as SMNVEV (reference sequence). Deletions cut 6 bases from V and 4 bases from J, with 13 bases between. The CDR3 loop spans 14 amino acids. The CDR3 bases are TGTGCCAGCAGCCTTTTTGACAGATACAATGAGCAGTTCTTC. It specifies CASSLFDRYNEQFF.

The chain carries TRBV20-1 and TRBJ2-7; 8 bases line up with TRBD1. Germline V gene sequence: CDR1 DFQATT, CDR2 SNEGSKA (reference sequence). V gave up 5 bases and J gave up 6 bases; unmatched junction bases: 3. The CDR3 contains 11 residues. The CDR3 nucleotides read TGCAGTGCTCGGACAGGGAGCGAGCAGTACTTC. Translated, it gives CSARTGSEQYF.